This entry lists 17 T cell receptor beta chains sequenced from one sample in a study of T-cell memory formation after mild COVID-19. TCRdb re-called the 5' RACE reads with MiXCR, one entry per CDR3 protein. The sample yields 300,000 or so distinct CDR3 sequences, about a sixth seen once. Material for sequencing was PBMCs or a T cell subset sorted from them (not recorded which). The receptors come from a man between 18 and 35 years old who had mild COVID-19 (a few samples of this study predate the infection). Cell type and time point are not known.

This rearrangement joins TRBV7-2 to TRBJ1-2; D is undetermined. The germline V gene has CDR1 SGHTA and CDR2 FQGNSA. CDR3 length: 12 residues. V lost 1 base and J lost 7, with 7 bases in between. The CDR3 region is CASSLDLPGYTF. The CDR3 DNA follows: TGTGCCAGCAGCTTAGATCTCCCTGGCTACACCTTC.

V usage is TRBV20-1 and J usage is TRBJ1-3; TRBD1 agrees at 7 bases. Per the germline V gene, CDR1 is DFQATT and CDR2 is SNEGSKA (reference sequence). CDR3 length equals 16 residues. The V and J ends lost 1 base and 4 bases, in that order; junction bases with no gene match: 10. DNA of the CDR3: TGCAGTGCTAGAGCCCCGACAGGGACTTCGGGAAACACCATATATTTT. As protein: CSARAPTGTSGNTIYF.

The table lists this clonotype with a few counts. This chain joins TRBV29-1 and TRBJ2-1; TRBD2 matches 14 bases. Germline CDR1 and CDR2: SQVTM and ANQGSEA. The length of the CDR3 is 17 residues. The V segment lost 0 bases and the J segment 4 bases; nucleotides outside the gene matches: 5. CDR3 protein: CSVEDLGTSGGYNEQFF. In DNA, the CDR3 is TGCAGCGTTGAAGATCTTGGGACTAGCGGGGGATACAATGAGCAGTTCTTC.

The chain links TRBV7-9 to TRBJ2-1; D is possibly TRBD1 (6 bases). The CDR3 totals 17 residues. CDR1 is SEHNR, CDR2 FQNEAQ, per germline (reference sequence). Trimming left V 0 bases short and J 5 bases short, with 17 bases between. The CDR3 nucleotides are TGTGCCAGCAGCTTAGCGCTAACAGGGATCAGGGACAATGAGCAGTTCTTC. Protein: CASSLALTGIRDNEQFF. Combining the CDR3 with reference TRBV7-9 and TRBJ2-1 gives the whole variable domain DTGVSQNPRHKITKRGQNVTFRCDPISEHNRLYWYRQTLGQGPEFLTYFQNEAQLEKSRLLSDRFSAERPKGSFSTLEIQRTEQGDSAMYLCASSLALTGIRDNEQFFGPGTRLTVL.

This chain joins TRBV14 and TRBJ2-7; 7 bases map to TRBD1. The length of the CDR3 is 12 residues. After removal of 3 bases from V and 10 bases from J, the junction contained 6 bases not matched to a gene. CDR1 and CDR2 (germline): SGHDN, FVKESK. The CDR3 nucleotides are TGTGCCAGCAGCCAGGACAGGTCTACTCAGTACGTC. It yields the protein CASSQDRSTQYV.

At least ten counts were recorded for this clonotype. V gene TRBV20-1 combines with J gene TRBJ2-1; TRBD1 matches 8 bases. This CDR3 is built from 16 residues. Trimming took 3 bases from V and 4 from J; bases not matched to a gene: 11. Germline loops: CDR1 DFQATT, CDR2 SNEGSKA (reference sequence). CDR3 DNA: TGCAGTGCTAGCGGGACAGGAAGTGGGACGTACAATGAGCAGTTCTTC. This encodes CSASGTGSGTYNEQFF.

The chain is built from TRBV5-1 and TRBJ2-1; D not resolved. Trimming stripped 6 bases from V and 4 bases from J, with 17 bases between. The CDR3 spans 15 residues. Per germline, CDR1 SGHRS and CDR2 YFSETQ. The CDR3 DNA follows: TGCGCCAGCACGCCTATTACCCCCGGTTACAATGAGCAGTTCTTC. Translating gives CASTPITPGYNEQFF.

CDR3 loop: CSASTGTNYGYTF. CDR3 nucleotides: TGCAGTGCCTCGACAGGGACGAACTATGGCTACACCTTC. The chain links TRBV20-1 to TRBJ1-2, with 7 bases lining up with TRBD1. V shed 6 bases and J 2 bases; nucleotides not matched to a gene: 6. This CDR3 contains 13 residues. Germline V lookup: CDR1 DFQATT, CDR2 SNEGSKA (reference sequence).

The chain joins TRBV6-5 to TRBJ1-5; 7 nucleotides agree with TRBD1. The J segment lost 6 bases and the V segment lost 6 bases, leaving 2 bases of the junction unmatched. Germline V lookup: CDR1 MNHEY, CDR2 SVGAGI. CDR3 size: 12 residues. CDR3 coding DNA: TGTGCCAGCAGGACAGGGATTCAGCCCCAGCATTTT. It codes for CASRTGIQPQHF.

This clonotype turned up a few times. V and J are TRBV28 and TRBJ1-4; 7 bases map to TRBD1. Germline V gene data show CDR1 as MDHEN and CDR2 as SYDVKM. The CDR3 has 13 residues. The junction had 6 bases not matched to a gene; V was cut back by 6 bases and J by 8 bases. This chain's CDR3 is CASSQTGVEKLFF. The CDR3, as DNA: TGTGCCAGCAGCCAAACAGGGGTGGAAAAACTGTTTTTT.

The V and J genes are TRBV20-1 and TRBJ1-3, with TRBD1 identical over 7 bases. The CDR3 runs 15 residues. Germline assignment: CDR1 DFQATT and CDR2 SNEGSKA (reference sequence). V trimming: 5 bases; J trimming: 2 bases; junction bases outside the gene matches: 9. The chain's CDR3 is CSAADRSVTGNTIYF. CDR3 in DNA: TGCAGTGCTGCGGACAGGTCGGTCACTGGAAACACCATATATTTT.

This clonotype was observed at least ten times. The genes are TRBV29-1 and TRBJ2-7; 11 nucleotides align to TRBD2. This CDR3 is 16 amino acids long. V trimming: 1 base; J trimming: 3 bases; junction bases outside the gene matches: 8. Germline V lookup: CDR1 SQVTM, CDR2 ANQGSEA. CDR3 bases: TGCAGCGTTGAAGGGCTAGAGACTAGCGGGGACTACGAGCAGTACTTC. Translating it yields CSVEGLETSGDYEQYF.

This clonotype was recorded at least ten times. The chain employs TRBV7-2 and TRBJ2-5; 7 nucleotides align to TRBD1. The junction had 7 bases not matched to a gene; V was cut back by 4 bases and J by 5 bases. This CDR3 contains 14 residues. Germline loops: CDR1 SGHTA, CDR2 FQGNSA. The CDR3 DNA follows: TGTGCCAGCAGCTCACAGACAGGGCCGGAGACCCAGTACTTC. It encodes CASSSQTGPETQYF.

The genes are TRBV28 and TRBJ1-1; 11 nucleotides agree with TRBD1. Germline assignment: CDR1 MDHEN and CDR2 SYDVKM. Unmatched junction bases numbered 4, after V lost 5 bases and J lost 2 bases. The CDR3 runs to 15 residues. CDR3 nucleotides: TGTGCCAGCAGTACTTGGACAGGGGGCAACACTGAAGCTTTCTTT. It codes for CASSTWTGGNTEAFF.

The chain links TRBV15 to TRBJ2-5; no firm D call. This CDR3 region has 15 residues. CDR1 is LNHNV, CDR2 YYDKDF, per germline (reference sequence). The V end lost 2 bases, the J end lost 1 base, and 11 bases lay between the germline ends. The CDR3 sequence: CATSRSNGLQETQYF. CDR3 coding DNA: TGTGCCACCAGCAGATCTAACGGCCTCCAAGAGACCCAGTACTTC.

The sample holds many counts of this clonotype. The chain's CDR3 is CASRVLGDSNQPQHF. CDR3 coding DNA: TGTGCCAGCAGAGTCCTCGGGGATAGCAATCAGCCCCAGCATTTT. The gene calls are TRBV12-3 or TRBV12-4 and TRBJ1-5; no reliable D call. This CDR3 comprises 15 residues. V shed 6 bases and J shed 0 bases, with 12 bases lying between them.

This clonotype was counted a few times. This chain connects TRBV12-3 or TRBV12-4 to TRBJ2-7, with D possibly being TRBD1 (7 bases). The V and J ends lost 6 bases and 2 bases respectively, with 14 bases between them. The CDR3 totals 14 residues. CDR3 loop: CASRQGRFPYEQYV. Here the CDR3 DNA reads TGTGCCAGCAGACAGGGGAGGTTCCCCTACGAGCAGTACGTC.